These 30 T cell receptor beta chains came from one sample sequenced in a study of cytomegalovirus exposure and HLA in healthy donors. Amplification used 60 Vbeta primers and 13 Jbeta primers. The assay was immunoSEQ multiplex PCR, and TCRdb's table has in-frame clones only and misses some. The sample's table shows approximately 80,000 clones. Sample: PBMCs. These receptors came from a woman aged 25 to 39 in good health and CMV-seronegative.

This chain uses TRBV11-2 with TRBJ2-2; D is possibly TRBD2 (6 bases). Looked up from germline, CDR1 is SGHAT and CDR2 is FQNNGV. Trimming left V 4 bases short and J 14 bases short, with 14 bases between. The CDR3 is made up of 12 amino acids. CDR3 sequence: CASSWGRKELFF. The DNA of the CDR3 is TGTGCCAGCAGCTGGGGGAGGAAGGAACTGTTTTTT. The full variable domain, with the rest looked up from reference TRBV11-2 and TRBJ2-2, is EAGVAQSPRYKIIEKRQSVAFWCNPISGHATLYWYQQILGQGPKLLIQFQNNGVVDDSQLPKDRFSAERLKGVDSTLKIQPAKLEDSAVYLCASSWGRKELFFGEGSRLTVL.

The chain is built from TRBV5-4 and TRBJ1-1, with D perhaps TRBD1 (5 bases). This CDR3 is built from 14 residues. Germline CDR1 reads SGHNT; CDR2 reads YYREEE (reference sequence). V was pared by 0 bases and J by 1 base, with 7 bases between. The CDR3 DNA reads TGTGCCAGCAGCTTGGTCGACAGGAACACTGAAGCTTTCTTT. Protein: CASSLVDRNTEAFF.

The chain employs TRBV19 and TRBJ1-1; perhaps TRBD1 as D (6 bases). The V and J ends lost 6 bases and 2 bases respectively, with 13 bases between them. Germline V lookup: CDR1 LNHDA, CDR2 SQIVND (reference sequence). The CDR3 has 14 amino acids. The CDR3 DNA is TGTGCCAGTAGGCCGGGACATCTAAACACTGAAGCTTTCTTT. Its translation is CASRPGHLNTEAFF.

The rearrangement links TRBV10-2 to TRBJ1-5, with D maybe TRBD1 (5 bases). Germline V lookup: CDR1 WSHSY, CDR2 SAAADI. The CDR3 totals 14 residues. Deletions cut 3 bases from V and 15 bases from J, with 21 bases between. The CDR3 DNA sequence: TGCGCCAGCAGTGATACCTCGGGGGTCCGCCGGATGCATTTT. Its translation is CASSDTSGVRRMHF.

The rearrangement links TRBV2 to TRBJ1-1; D is undetermined. CDR3 size: 11 residues. Germline CDR1 reads SNHLY; CDR2 reads FYNNEI. V shed 7 bases and J shed 3 bases, with 6 bases lying between them. Here the CDR3 DNA reads TGTGCCAGCACCGGTCACACTGAAGCTTTCTTT. This translates into CASTGHTEAFF. Full variable domain (remainder filled in from reference TRBV2 and TRBJ1-1): EPEVTQTPSHQVTQMGQEVILRCVPISNHLYFYWYRQILGQKVEFLVSFYNNEISEKSEIFDDQFSVERPDGSNFTLKIRSTKLEDSAMYFCASTGHTEAFFGQGTRLTVV.

The chain has TRBV27 and TRBJ1-1; D unresolved. Deletions cut 6 bases from V and 1 base from J, with 9 bases between. Germline-derived CDR1 and CDR2 are MNHEY and SMNVEV (reference sequence). The CDR3 spans 13 residues. The CDR3: CASRPTRNTEAFF. CDR3 nucleotide sequence: TGTGCCAGCAGGCCCACCAGGAACACTGAAGCTTTCTTT.

CDR3 bases: TGTGCCTGTGGGACAGGCTCTGATGGAAACACCATATATTTT. Protein sequence: CACGTGSDGNTIYF. This chain connects TRBV2 to TRBJ1-3; 8 nucleotides agree with TRBD1. The CDR3 has 14 amino acids. V trimming: 11 bases; J trimming: 3 bases; junction bases outside the gene matches: 9. CDR1 SNHLY and CDR2 FYNNEI come from the germline V gene.

The rearrangement uses TRBV6-6 and TRBJ2-7, with D perhaps matching TRBD1 (6 bases). V shed 6 bases and J shed 9 bases, with 15 bases lying between them. The CDR3 has 12 residues. Germline V gene data show CDR1 as MNHNY and CDR2 as SVGAGI (reference sequence). CDR3 coding DNA: TGTGCCAGCAGCCCCAAGGGGGAAAGGCAGTACTTC. Its protein is CASSPKGERQYF.

The chain employs TRBV29-1 and TRBJ1-2; possibly TRBD1 for D (5 bases). CDR3 length equals 16 residues. Germline V gene lookup returns CDR1 SQVTM and CDR2 ANQGSEA. V gave up 2 bases and J gave up 4 bases, with 20 bases separating them. CDR3 residues: CSVESSSRGGAYGYTF. CDR3 nucleotide sequence: TGCAGCGTTGAAAGTAGTTCACGCGGGGGAGCCTATGGCTACACCTTC.

The chain employs TRBV10-2 and TRBJ1-1; D remains ambiguous. Looked up from germline, CDR1 is WSHSY and CDR2 is SAAADI. This CDR3 has 14 residues. Trimming cost V 6 bases and J 11 bases, with 22 bases left between them. CDR3 nucleotides: TGCGCCAGCAGAATCGCTGGCCCGCTTTCTAGTGCTTTCTTT. Protein: CASRIAGPLSSAFF.

V and J are TRBV29-1 and TRBJ2-1; 7 bases fit TRBD1. The CDR3 is 14 amino acids. Trimming took 0 bases from V and 5 from J; bases not matched to a gene: 4. CDR1 and CDR2 (germline): SQVTM, ANQGSEA. CDR3 protein: CSVEEGTADNEQFF. The CDR3 DNA is TGCAGCGTTGAAGAGGGGACAGCAGACAATGAGCAGTTCTTC.

The rearrangement joins TRBV30 to TRBJ1-2; possibly TRBD1 for D (6 bases). The CDR3 has 13 amino acids. The V end was cut by 2 bases, the J end by 5 bases, with 12 bases between. Germline-derived CDR1 and CDR2 are GTSNPN and SVGIG (reference sequence). CDR3 in amino acids: CAWSSGQLYGYTF. The CDR3 nucleotides are TGTGCCTGGAGTTCAGGACAGTTATATGGCTACACCTTC.

J is TRBJ2-1 and V is TRBV5-1, with 8 bases identical to TRBD1. V was pared by 4 bases and J by 5 bases, with 2 bases of the junction left unmatched. This CDR3 comprises 13 residues. Germline CDR1 SGHRS, CDR2 YFSETQ. The CDR3 region is CASSRGQDNEQFF. As DNA, the CDR3 is TGCGCCAGCAGCAGGGGACAGGACAATGAGCAGTTCTTC.

This chain joins TRBV19 and TRBJ1-2; TRBD1 agrees at 10 bases. From germline, CDR1 is LNHDA and CDR2 SQIVND (reference sequence). This CDR3 comprises 15 residues. J was trimmed by 6 bases and V by 5 bases; bases with no gene match: 9. CDR3 DNA sequence: TGTGCCAGTAGTCCCCCATGGGACAGGGGCAATGGCTACACCTTC. As protein: CASSPPWDRGNGYTF.

The chain has TRBV29-1 and TRBJ2-7; TRBD2 aligns across 7 bases. The CDR3 consists of 13 residues. After removal of 7 bases from V and 1 base from J, the junction contained 7 bases not matched to a gene. Germline assignment: CDR1 SQVTM and CDR2 ANQGSEA. CDR3 residues: CSAGEGGSYEQYF. The CDR3 nucleotides read TGCAGCGCCGGGGAGGGAGGGTCCTACGAGCAGTACTTC.

The chain combines TRBV5-4 with TRBJ2-5; 7 nucleotides align to TRBD2. This CDR3 is built from 15 residues. J lost 4 bases, V lost 0 bases, and 6 bases had no gene match. Germline lookup yields CDR1 SGHNT and CDR2 YYREEE (reference sequence). CDR3 amino acids: CASSLDRTSRETQYF. CDR3 nucleotide sequence: TGTGCCAGCAGCTTGGATAGGACTAGTCGAGAGACCCAGTACTTC.

The rearrangement links TRBV29-1 to TRBJ1-2; TRBD1 aligns across 8 bases. The CDR3 loop spans 14 amino acids. Trimming at V came to 4 bases and at J to 6 bases, leaving 10 bases not matched to a gene. Per germline, CDR1 SQVTM and CDR2 ANQGSEA. The CDR3 here is CSVAEPQGVNGYTF. In DNA form, the CDR3 reads TGCAGCGTTGCCGAACCACAGGGGGTAAATGGCTACACCTTC. The full variable domain, rest sourced from reference TRBV29-1 and TRBJ1-2, is SAVISQKPSRDICQRGTSLTIQCQVDSQVTMMFWYRQQPGQSLTLIATANQGSEATYESGFVIDKFPISRPNLTFSTLTVSNMSPEDSSIYLCSVAEPQGVNGYTFGSGTRLTVV.

CDR3 protein: CASRWTGGNTEAFF. The DNA of the CDR3 is TGTGCCAGCAGATGGACAGGGGGGAACACTGAAGCTTTCTTT. V is TRBV2 and J is TRBJ1-1; 10 nucleotides align to TRBD1. Losses at the gene ends were 6 bases for V and 1 base for J; bases not matched to a gene: 2. CDR1 SNHLY and CDR2 FYNNEI come from the germline V gene. The CDR3 contains 14 residues.

The chain links TRBV30 to TRBJ1-1, with a weak D call TRBD1 (6 bases). The CDR3 is 14 residues long. The ends were cut back, 8 bases at V and 0 bases at J, with 16 bases in the middle. CDR1 is GTSNPN, CDR2 SVGIG, per germline (reference sequence). This chain's CDR3 is CAGTDSPMNTEAFF. CDR3 DNA: TGTGCCGGGACGGACAGCCCCATGAACACTGAAGCTTTCTTT.

The gene calls are TRBV30 and TRBJ1-2, with TRBD1 matching 11 bases. The V gene's germline CDR1 is GTSNPN and CDR2 SVGIG (reference sequence). Trimming took 2 bases from V and 5 from J; bases not matched to a gene: 7. The CDR3 extends over 15 amino acids. This CDR3 is CAWSKDRGLSYGYTF. In nucleotides, the CDR3 is TGTGCCTGGAGTAAGGACAGGGGGCTTTCGTATGGCTACACCTTC.

The chain links TRBV5-1 to TRBJ2-1, with TRBD2 identical over 9 bases. Unmatched junction bases numbered 13, after V lost 4 bases and J lost 5 bases. The CDR3 has 17 amino acids. Germline-derived CDR1 and CDR2 are SGHRS and YFSETQ. The chain's CDR3 is CASSPSDVAGVNNEQFF. Here the CDR3 DNA reads TGCGCCAGCAGCCCCAGCGATGTAGCGGGAGTTAACAATGAGCAGTTCTTC.

Comments on this clone: A junction boundary mismatches the germline segment, possibly from a read error. This chain uses TRBV7-9 with TRBJ2-1; maybe TRBD2 (6 bases). CDR1 and CDR2 from the germline V gene are SEHNR and FQNEAQ (reference sequence). The CDR3 consists of 15 residues. The chain's CDR3 is CASRRDGSSDNEQFF. The DNA for the CDR3 is TGTGCCAGCAGGCGGGACGGCAGCTCCGACAATGAGCAGTTCTTC.

This chain uses TRBV5-1 with TRBJ2-2; tentatively, D is TRBD1 (5 bases). CDR3 length: 13 amino acids. CDR1 SGHRS and CDR2 YFSETQ come from the germline V gene. Trimming shortened V by 0 bases and J by 6 bases, and 6 bases separated the two germline ends. The CDR3, as DNA: TGCGCCAGCAGCTTGGAGGGGTCCGGGGAGCTGTTTTTT. It encodes CASSLEGSGELFF.

The chain has TRBV10-3 and TRBJ1-1, with a possible D match to TRBD1 (5 bases). This CDR3 is 14 amino acids long. V lost 2 bases, J lost 1 base, and 8 bases lay in between. Germline V gene lookup returns CDR1 ENHRY and CDR2 SYGVKD. Here the CDR3 reads CAISEVGGNTEAFF. DNA of the CDR3: TGTGCCATCAGTGAGGTGGGGGGGAACACTGAAGCTTTCTTT.

The chain uses TRBV6-1 and TRBJ2-6, with a possible D match to TRBD2 (6 bases). The CDR3 totals 16 residues. Germline V gives CDR1 MNHNS, CDR2 SASEGT. V was trimmed by 2 bases and J by 4 bases, leaving 12 bases between them. The CDR3 sequence: CASSELGGGGANVLTF. In nucleotides, the CDR3 is TGTGCCAGCAGTGAATTGGGGGGAGGAGGGGCCAACGTCCTGACTTTC.

This chain joins TRBV30 and TRBJ2-3; TRBD2 agrees at 8 bases. V was clipped by 1 base and J by 0 bases; unmatched bases: 6. This CDR3 contains 16 residues. Germline V gene lookup returns CDR1 GTSNPN and CDR2 SVGIG (reference sequence). The CDR3 protein is CAWSGIAGSSTDTQYF. CDR3 in DNA: TGTGCCTGGAGTGGAATAGCGGGATCTAGCACAGATACGCAGTATTTT.

The gene calls are TRBV6-5 and TRBJ1-6, with D possibly matching TRBD1 (5 bases). The CDR3 covers 14 residues. Trimming cost V 6 bases and J 5 bases, with 11 bases left between them. Germline V CDR1 and CDR2: MNHEY, SVGAGI. Here the CDR3 reads CASRSGNNNSPLHF. The CDR3, as DNA: TGTGCCAGCAGGTCAGGGAATAATAATTCACCCCTCCACTTT.

This chain links TRBV30 with TRBJ1-2; D unresolved. CDR1 GTSNPN and CDR2 SVGIG come from the germline V gene (reference sequence). The CDR3 is 11 amino acids. Trimming stripped 2 bases from V and 4 bases from J, with 5 bases between. This CDR3 reads CAWSPGYGYTF. CDR3 sequence (DNA): TGTGCCTGGAGTCCGGGCTATGGCTACACCTTC.

J is TRBJ1-1 and V is TRBV6-1, with 7 bases matching TRBD1. CDR1 and CDR2 from the germline V gene are MNHNS and SASEGT. The CDR3 has 14 amino acids. The junction had 12 bases not matched to a gene; V was cut back by 4 bases and J by 10 bases. CDR3 DNA sequence: TGTGCCAGCAGTGGGAGGGACAGCCGGATTGGAGCTTTCTTT. It is translated as CASSGRDSRIGAFF.

The chain combines TRBV5-5 with TRBJ1-2; no definite D call. The germline V and J ends were trimmed by 2 bases and 3 bases, with 17 bases remaining between them. This CDR3 has 16 residues. From germline, CDR1 is SGHKS and CDR2 YYEKEE (reference sequence). CDR3: CASSFDGRPDYYGYTF. The CDR3 DNA reads as TGTGCCAGCAGCTTTGATGGCAGGCCGGATTACTATGGCTACACCTTC. The whole variable domain, remainder taken from reference TRBV5-5 and TRBJ1-2, is DAGVTQSPTHLIKTRGQQVTLRCSPISGHKSVSWYQQVLGQGPQFIFQYYEKEERGRGNFPDRFSARQFPNYSSELNVNALLLGDSALYLCASSFDGRPDYYGYTFGSGTRLTVV.